This record looks at one T cell receptor beta chain sequence and its context. Collection occurred without any documented infections or immune events in donors. These data are taken from a study of identifying expanded T cells in peripheral blood. Germline V CDR1 and CDR2: SGHAT, FQNNGV. CDR3 length: 14 residues. Trimming took off 6 bases at V and 6 bases at J, with 17 bases between the two ends. Using immunoSEQ multiplex PCR, the repertoire was profiled, and TCRdb retains in-frame clones only, with some absent. Of around 120,000 clones listed, around four fifths were seen once; the top ten hold 3.3%. The chain carries TRBV11-2 and TRBJ1-1; D not resolved. Sequenced: blood. This receptor was obtained from a person aged 18 to 75 in good health. The CDR3 DNA sequence: TGTGCCAGCAGACCCGGGAGGGCATCTCCTGAAGCTTTCTTT. Amino acids: CASRPGRASPEAFF.